The 8 T cell receptor beta chains reported below all come from one sample, sequenced in a study of Ad26.COV2.S vaccination and SARS-CoV-2 variants. Sequencing used immunoSEQ multiplex PCR; TCRdb keeps in-frame clones, though not all of them. The sample lists about 350,000 clones, roughly 84% seen once, with around 3% in the top ten. The treatment denotes: roughly 19 received Ad26.COV2.S at low or high dose, single or two shots; 5 received placebo; per-sample allocation not given. Each sample was drawn 63 days after the first injection (of vaccine or placebo). Sample: peripheral blood, taken in a trial of Ad26.COV2.S vaccine versus placebo. The receptors were gathered from a person between 18 and 65 years old who received the Ad26.COV2.S COVID-19 vaccine or a placebo.

This clone was detected ten times or more. The chain uses TRBV7-9 and TRBJ1-4; weak D call: TRBD1 (5 bases). This CDR3 region has 14 residues. V was trimmed by 3 bases and J by 5 bases, leaving 10 bases between them. Germline CDR1 reads SEHNR; CDR2 reads FQNEAQ (reference sequence). As DNA, the CDR3 is TGTGCCAGCAGCTTCGGGCGGGGGAATGAAAAACTGTTTTTT. This codes for CASSFGRGNEKLFF.

The sample holds a few counts of this clone. J is TRBJ2-4 and V is TRBV6-2 or TRBV6-3; 10 bases match TRBD2. The V and J ends lost 0 bases and 1 base, in that order; junction bases with no gene match: 9. The CDR3 runs 19 residues. CDR1 is MNHEY and CDR2 is SVGEGT in the germline V gene. CDR3 nucleotides: TGTGCCAGCAGTTACTCCAGGAAGGGTAGCGGGGGGGCCAAAAACATTCAGTACTTC. This translates into CASSYSRKGSGGAKNIQYF.

The chain carries TRBV12-3 or TRBV12-4 and TRBJ2-7, with TRBD1 matching 7 bases. Trimming cost V 5 bases and J 2 bases; bases outside gene matches: 3. CDR3 length: 13 residues. The chain's CDR3 is CASSRGQPYEQYF. The DNA of the CDR3 is TGTGCCAGCAGTAGGGGACAGCCCTACGAGCAGTACTTC.

The chain links TRBV3-1 (or the pseudogene TRBV3-2) to TRBJ1-1; D not certain. This CDR3 is built from 15 residues. Germline values: CDR1 LGHDT, CDR2 YNNKEL (reference sequence). The germline V and J ends were trimmed by 4 bases and 5 bases, with 17 bases remaining between them. CDR3 sequence: CASSRRPLERTEAFF. The CDR3 nucleotides read TGTGCCAGCAGCCGAAGACCTTTAGAGCGGACTGAAGCTTTCTTT.

The chain couples TRBV5-5 to TRBJ1-3; D unclear. CDR3 length: 14 residues. Germline V gene data show CDR1 as SGHKS and CDR2 as YYEKEE (reference sequence). V shed 5 bases and J shed 0 bases, with 9 bases lying between them. CDR3 in amino acids: CASRDRSSGNTIYF. As DNA, the CDR3 is TGTGCCAGCAGAGACCGAAGCTCTGGAAACACCATATATTTT. Together with reference TRBV5-5 and TRBJ1-3, the CDR3 gives the full variable domain: DAGVTQSPTHLIKTRGQQVTLRCSPISGHKSVSWYQQVLGQGPQFIFQYYEKEERGRGNFPDRFSARQFPNYSSELNVNALLLGDSALYLCASRDRSSGNTIYFGEGSWLTVV.

The J gene is TRBJ2-7, the V gene TRBV28; TRBD1 agrees at 9 bases. The CDR3 contains 15 residues. After removal of 4 bases from V and 2 bases from J, the junction contained 6 bases not matched to a gene. The germline gives CDR1 MDHEN, CDR2 SYDVKM. CDR3 amino acids: CASSYRDRVAYEQYF. The CDR3 coding sequence is TGTGCCAGCAGTTACCGGGACAGGGTTGCCTACGAGCAGTACTTC.

The chain recombines TRBV19 with TRBJ2-6, with D hard to call. V dropped 3 bases and J dropped 1 base, with 13 bases sitting between them. Per the germline V gene, CDR1 is LNHDA and CDR2 is SQIVND (reference sequence). The CDR3 runs 17 residues. CDR3 DNA sequence: TGTGCCAGTAGTATTCAACGGGTTGGGTCTGGGGCCAACGTCCTGACTTTC. As protein: CASSIQRVGSGANVLTF.

This sequence joins TRBV9 and TRBJ2-1; weak D call: TRBD2 (6 bases). This CDR3 region has 14 residues. Looked up from germline, CDR1 is SGDLS and CDR2 is YYNGEE. Trimming pared 3 bases from V and 10 bases from J, leaving 17 bases between. CDR3 sequence: CASSGPRDSLEQFF. CDR3 coding DNA: TGTGCCAGCAGCGGACCCCGGGACTCCCTCGAGCAGTTCTTC.